The clone carrying this T cell receptor beta chain was counted many times. This specimen belongs to a study of immune evolution from preneoplasia to lung adenocarcinoma. Only in-frame clones appear in the TCRdb table, and some are missing; sequencing was by immunoSEQ multiplex PCR. The data hold 30,000 to 45,000 clones, with about 74% observed a single time. V gave up 6 bases and J gave up 6 bases; unmatched junction bases: 6. The CDR3 sequence is 14 residues long. The germline CDR1 and CDR2 sequences are SQVTM and ANQGSEA. The V call is TRBV29-1, the J call TRBJ2-4; 12 nucleotides agree with TRBD2. This sequence originates from a person aged 55 to 70 with lung adenocarcinoma. Sequenced material: FFPE invasive lung adenocarcinoma tissue. The chain's CDR3 is CSVPLAGGTNIQYF. For the CDR3, the DNA is TGCAGCGTCCCCCTAGCGGGAGGGACAAACATTCAGTACTTC.